The 13 T cell receptor beta chains reported below all come from one sample, sequenced in a study of blood T cell repertoires in COVID-19. TCRdb's table, derived via immunoSEQ multiplex PCR, lists solely in-frame clones and lacks some. The table lists some 360,000 clones, roughly 90% of them singletons, with around 0.92% in the top ten. The source material was PBMCs or T cells enriched from blood (not recorded which). The receptors derive from a woman in her twenties or thirties who had been exposed to COVID-19.

The chain joins TRBV19 to TRBJ2-4, with 8 bases identical to TRBD1. The CDR3 covers 16 residues. The trim removed 5 bases at V and 9 bases at J, leaving 15 bases unmatched. CDR1 is LNHDA and CDR2 is SQIVND in the germline V gene (reference sequence). The CDR3 DNA is TGTGCCAGTAGTCCACTGACAGGGGTCCAGGGAAGCATTCAGTACTTC. Its translation is CASSPLTGVQGSIQYF.

The genes are TRBV19 and TRBJ1-1, with TRBD1 as a possible D gene (6 bases). Germline lookup yields CDR1 LNHDA and CDR2 SQIVND (reference sequence). The V gene lost 3 bases and the J gene lost 2 bases, with 10 bases spanning the gap. The CDR3 has 14 residues. The CDR3 is CASSISGVNTEAFF. The CDR3 region has the DNA TGTGCCAGTAGTATCTCAGGGGTAAACACTGAAGCTTTCTTT.

The chain uses TRBV5-1 and TRBJ2-3; 13 bases are a match to TRBD2. Trimming took 5 bases from V and 4 from J; bases not matched to a gene: 10. The CDR3 runs 17 residues. Germline CDR1 reads SGHRS; CDR2 reads YFSETQ. CDR3 in DNA: TGCGCCAGCAGGACGGGACTAGCGGGACTCACGGCAGATACGCAGTATTTT. It specifies CASRTGLAGLTADTQYF.

This chain joins TRBV6-2 or TRBV6-3 and TRBJ2-3, with D possibly TRBD1 on 6 matching bases. The CDR3 loop spans 15 amino acids. The V end was cut by 2 bases, the J end by 4 bases, with 13 bases between. CDR1 is MNHEY and CDR2 is SVGEGT in the germline V gene. The DNA of the CDR3 is TGTGCCAGCAGTTACCTCCAGGGGTTCGCAGATACGCAGTATTTT. Encoded protein: CASSYLQGFADTQYF.

Worth noting for this clone: This sample includes further DNA sequences coding for the same CDR3. The rearrangement joins TRBV19 to TRBJ2-7; D remains ambiguous. The V and J ends lost 1 base and 6 bases respectively, with 10 bases between them. Germline values: CDR1 LNHDA, CDR2 SQIVND (reference sequence). The CDR3 length is 13 residues. The CDR3 sequence: CASSIATGGEQYF. CDR3 DNA: TGTGCCAGTAGTATAGCAACCGGCGGCGAGCAGTACTTC.

This clone has a single count. The chain joins TRBV7-9 to TRBJ2-1; tentatively, D is TRBD2 (6 bases). Germline lookup yields CDR1 SEHNR and CDR2 FQNEAQ (reference sequence). Trimming shortened V by 1 base and J by 7 bases, and 14 bases separated the two germline ends. CDR3 length: 15 amino acids. CDR3 amino acids: CASSLGSSEFNEQFF. CDR3 in DNA: TGTGCCAGCAGCTTAGGTTCTAGCGAATTTAATGAGCAGTTCTTC.

The V and J genes are TRBV11-2 and TRBJ1-6; D is unresolved. CDR3 length equals 15 residues. CDR1 is SGHAT, CDR2 FQNNGV, per germline. The V gene lost 5 bases and the J gene lost 2 bases, with 10 bases spanning the gap. The CDR3 nucleotides read TGTGCCAGCAGCCGTACCCGGGCCTATAATTCACCCCTCCACTTT. This sequence encodes CASSRTRAYNSPLHF. Looking up the rest from reference TRBV11-2 and TRBJ1-6 gives the full variable domain: EAGVAQSPRYKIIEKRQSVAFWCNPISGHATLYWYQQILGQGPKLLIQFQNNGVVDDSQLPKDRFSAERLKGVDSTLKIQPAKLEDSAVYLCASSRTRAYNSPLHFGNGTRLTVT.

The V and J genes are TRBV28 and TRBJ2-7, with a possible D match to TRBD1 (5 bases). Germline V lookup: CDR1 MDHEN, CDR2 SYDVKM. V lost 4 bases to trimming and J lost 3 bases, with 10 bases between them. This CDR3 has 13 amino acids. The CDR3 DNA is TGTGCCAGCAGTTCCGGACAAAACTACGAGCAGTACTTC. It encodes CASSSGQNYEQYF.

The V call is TRBV30, the J call TRBJ2-2; 8 bases agree with TRBD2. Germline CDR1 is GTSNPN and CDR2 is SVGIG (reference sequence). Germline trimming cut 1 base from V and 4 bases from J; bases unmatched to any gene: 8. The CDR3 spans 16 residues. The CDR3: CAWSGGTRGVTGELFF. The CDR3 nucleotides are TGTGCCTGGAGTGGTGGGACTAGAGGTGTCACCGGGGAGCTGTTTTTT. Complete variable domain (other parts from reference TRBV30 and TRBJ2-2): SQTIHQWPATLVQPVGSPLSLECTVEGTSNPNLYWYRQAAGRGLQLLFYSVGIGQISSEVPQNLSASRPQDRQFILSSKKLLLSDSGFYLCAWSGGTRGVTGELFFGEGSRLTVL.

Only one count was recorded for this clone. In DNA form, the CDR3 reads TGTGCCAGCTCACCTCGAGGGTCCCAAGAGACCCAGTACTTC. This sequence encodes CASSPRGSQETQYF. V and J are TRBV18 and TRBJ2-5; D possibly corresponds to TRBD2 (5 bases). Trimming pared 3 bases from V and 1 base from J, leaving 9 bases between. This CDR3 comprises 14 residues. The germline CDR1 and CDR2 sequences are KGHSH and LQKENI.

The gene calls are TRBV19 and TRBJ1-2; 7 nucleotides line up with TRBD1. Trimming took 3 bases from V and 7 from J; bases not matched to a gene: 11. The CDR3 loop spans 15 amino acids. Germline values: CDR1 LNHDA, CDR2 SQIVND (reference sequence). CDR3 amino acids: CASSMSHRGVRGYTF. CDR3 coding DNA: TGTGCCAGTAGTATGAGTCACAGGGGAGTCCGTGGCTACACCTTC.

The gene calls are TRBV27 and TRBJ1-2; D is uncertain. Per the germline V gene, CDR1 is MNHEY and CDR2 is SMNVEV (reference sequence). Trimming shortened V by 3 bases and J by 8 bases, and 16 bases separated the two germline ends. The CDR3 spans 14 residues. As DNA, the CDR3 is TGTGCCAGCAGTTTCAACCCCCGGGATGGAGGCTACACCTTC. Translated: CASSFNPRDGGYTF.

The chain combines TRBV9 with TRBJ2-1; the match to TRBD2 covers 12 bases. CDR3 length: 15 amino acids. J gave up 9 bases and V 3 bases, and 7 bases lay outside the gene matches. The germline V gene encodes CDR1 SGDLS and CDR2 YYNGEE. The CDR3 loop reads CASSAPSGRAGEQFF. CDR3 DNA sequence: TGTGCCAGCAGCGCGCCTAGCGGGAGGGCGGGTGAGCAGTTCTTC.